The 14 T cell receptor beta chains below were found in one sample sequenced in a study of liver allograft versus peripheral blood T cells. Whole-study context: Peripheral blood of the recipients supplied T cell receptor repertoires that were compared with those in transplanted livers.

TCRdb passed the reads through MiXCR, listing each CDR3 protein once. The profile shows around 12,000 distinct CDR3 sequences, 18% of them singletons. The receptors stem from a human patient who had a liver transplant. Some T cells may possibly be graft donor cells.

This clonotype turned up a few times. The V call is TRBV7-9, the J call TRBJ1-1; no definite D call. CDR1 SEHNR and CDR2 FQNEAQ come from the germline V gene (reference sequence). This CDR3 contains 13 residues. V shed 3 bases and J shed 5 bases, with 10 bases lying between them. CDR3 DNA: TGTGCCAGCAGCTTTAGGGATGGGACTGAAGCTTTCTTT. Its protein product is CASSFRDGTEAFF.

V is TRBV28 and J is TRBJ1-5; 7 nucleotides agree with TRBD1. J lost 8 bases, V lost 5 bases, and 0 bases had no gene match. Per germline, CDR1 MDHEN and CDR2 SYDVKM. The CDR3 consists of 11 residues. Written as DNA, the CDR3 is TGTGCCAGCAGTCAGGGGGAGCCCCAGCATTTT. Translation gives CASSQGEPQHF. The variable domain in full, completed from reference TRBV28 and TRBJ1-5, reads DVKVTQSSRYLVKRTGEKVFLECVQDMDHENMFWYRQDPGLGLRLIYFSYDVKMKEKGDIPEGYSVSREKKERFSLILESASTNQTSMYLCASSQGEPQHFGDGTRLSIL.

The CDR3 reads CASSWTSGRALDTQYF. CDR3 sequence (DNA): TGTGCCAGCAGTTGGACTAGCGGGAGGGCCTTAGATACGCAGTATTTT. The chain uses TRBV12-3 or TRBV12-4 and TRBJ2-3; TRBD2 aligns across 15 bases. Trimming removed 4 bases from V and 5 bases from J; junction bases left unmatched: 4. The CDR3 length is 16 residues.

V usage is TRBV5-6 and J usage is TRBJ2-2; D may be TRBD2 (6 bases). This CDR3 has 14 amino acids. Trimming took off 2 bases at V and 3 bases at J, with 8 bases between the two ends. Germline lookup yields CDR1 SGHDT and CDR2 YYEEEE. CDR3 bases: TGTGCCAGCAGCTTCGGGAGCCACACCGGGGAGCTGTTTTTT. It translates to CASSFGSHTGELFF.

The gene calls are TRBV7-9 and TRBJ1-4, with D possibly being TRBD1 (6 bases). V gave up 3 bases and J gave up 2 bases, with 10 bases separating them. Germline V lookup: CDR1 SEHNR, CDR2 FQNEAQ (reference sequence). The CDR3 has 15 amino acids. CDR3 nucleotide sequence: TGTGCCAGCAGCTTCTCCACAGGGACTAATGAAAAACTGTTTTTT. Its translation is CASSFSTGTNEKLFF. The variable domain in full, with the rest retrieved from reference TRBV7-9 and TRBJ1-4, is DTGVSQNPRHKITKRGQNVTFRCDPISEHNRLYWYRQTLGQGPEFLTYFQNEAQLEKSRLLSDRFSAERPKGSFSTLEIQRTEQGDSAMYLCASSFSTGTNEKLFFGSGTQLSVL.

This clonotype was seen a few times. The rearrangement joins TRBV20-1 to TRBJ2-1; 10 positions agree with TRBD2. Germline V gene data show CDR1 as DFQATT and CDR2 as SNEGSKA (reference sequence). Germline trimming cut 3 bases from V and 8 bases from J; bases unmatched to any gene: 7. The CDR3 runs to 14 residues. CDR3 residues: CSASQASGSHEQFF. CDR3 DNA: TGCAGTGCTAGTCAGGCTAGCGGGAGCCATGAGCAGTTCTTC.

This clonotype was recorded many times. The chain's CDR3 is CASSWTGAGANVLTF. The CDR3, as DNA: TGTGCCAGCAGCTGGACAGGGGCTGGGGCCAACGTCCTGACTTTC. This chain links TRBV28 with TRBJ2-6, with 9 bases that match TRBD1. The CDR3 consists of 15 residues. Trimming cost V 6 bases and J 2 bases; bases outside gene matches: 2. The germline V gene has CDR1 MDHEN and CDR2 SYDVKM.

This clonotype was detected many times. The chain employs TRBV6-5 and TRBJ2-5, with D hard to call. Per germline, CDR1 MNHEY and CDR2 SVGAGI. V lost 8 bases, J lost 0 bases, and 10 bases lay in between. The CDR3 length is 13 residues. The CDR3 loop reads CASRQVNQETQYF. CDR3 nucleotide sequence: TGTGCCAGCCGACAAGTGAACCAAGAGACCCAGTACTTC.

The V call is TRBV24-1, the J call TRBJ2-3; unclear D gene. Germline V lookup: CDR1 KGHDR, CDR2 SFDVKD. CDR3 size: 13 residues. The V end lost 4 bases, the J end lost 6 bases, and 10 bases lay between the germline ends. CDR3 DNA sequence: TGTGCCACCAGTGACCCCCGAAGGGATACGCAGTATTTT. It specifies CATSDPRRDTQYF.

This clonotype was counted between two and nine times. The chain is built from TRBV28 and TRBJ1-1; tentatively, D is TRBD1 (5 bases). With 7 bases removed from V and 4 bases from J, the gap between germline ends came to 16 bases. The CDR3 length is 14 residues. Germline-derived CDR1 and CDR2 are MDHEN and SYDVKM. The CDR3, as DNA: TGTGCCAGCACCCTGGGGGGGGTCGGCACTGAAGCTTTCTTT. This gives the protein CASTLGGVGTEAFF.

The gene calls are TRBV12-3 or TRBV12-4 and TRBJ2-2; 8 bases agree with TRBD1. With V trimmed by 1 base and J by 3 bases, 10 bases remained unmatched. The CDR3 is made up of 18 amino acids. CDR3 in amino acids: CASSLGGAGGLYTGELFF. The CDR3 nucleotides are TGTGCCAGCAGTTTAGGTGGTGCAGGGGGCCTCTACACCGGGGAGCTGTTTTTT.

The CDR3: CASSPALAGGWETQYF. CDR3 sequence (DNA): TGTGCCAGCTCCCCGGCTCTAGCGGGAGGATGGGAGACCCAGTACTTC. This chain uses TRBV18 with TRBJ2-5, with 11 bases fitting TRBD2. Germline assignment: CDR1 KGHSH and CDR2 LQKENI. J lost 5 bases, V lost 6 bases, and 11 bases had no gene match. CDR3 length: 16 residues.

This clonotype was observed once. The chain recombines TRBV6-5 with TRBJ2-5; D ambiguous. Between the trimmed V and J ends, which lost 5 bases and 2 bases, there was a span of 6 bases. CDR1 MNHEY and CDR2 SVGAGI come from the germline V gene. The CDR3 totals 12 residues. CDR3 DNA: TGTGCCAGCAGTGTGATACAAGAGACCCAGTACTTC. This translates into CASSVIQETQYF.

This clonotype was seen repeatedly, ten times or more. The chain is built from TRBV7-2 and TRBJ1-2; D is unclear. The germline V and J ends were trimmed by 4 bases and 8 bases, with 14 bases remaining between them. The CDR3 sequence is 13 residues long. In germline, CDR1 is SGHTA, CDR2 FQGNSA. CDR3 in DNA: TGTGCCAGCAGCTCCTACCAGGCAGACGGCTACACCTTC. Protein product: CASSSYQADGYTF. The whole variable domain, filled in from reference TRBV7-2 and TRBJ1-2, reads GAGVSQSPSNKVTEKGKDVELRCDPISGHTALYWYRQSLGQGLEFLIYFQGNSAPDKSGLPSDRFSAERTGGSVSTLTIQRTQQEDSAVYLCASSSYQADGYTFGSGTRLTVV.